This T cell receptor (beta chain) appears in the sequencing data of a study of blood T cell repertoires in COVID-19. In the study overall: Material from acute and convalescent COVID-19 was sourced from the United States, Italy and Spain.

The CDR3 is 18 amino acids. Germline CDR1 is SGHDN and CDR2 is FVKESK. Between the trimmed V and J ends, which lost 0 bases and 4 bases, there was a span of 21 bases. Using immunoSEQ multiplex PCR, the repertoire was profiled, and TCRdb retains in-frame clones only, with some absent. Among nearly 30,000 clones, 80% were seen once, and the ten largest hold more than 40%. The chain has TRBV14 and TRBJ1-2; weak D call: TRBD1 (6 bases). Specimen: peripheral blood. The origin of this receptor is a woman in her 70s with acute or convalescent COVID-19. The DNA of the CDR3 is TGTGCCAGCAGCCAAGATCTCGGACAGCTTTTCCCTTTCTATGGCTACACCTTC. It encodes CASSQDLGQLFPFYGYTF.